This entry lists 14 T cell receptor beta chains sequenced from one sample in a study of blood T cells in healthy people across ages. Primed by a sample-barcoded 5' primer and a J-beta primer mix, a second PCR proceeded for 7 to 11 cycles. TCRdb called the 5' RACE reads again in MiXCR, with one record for every CDR3 protein. There are about 1.5 million distinct CDR3 sequences in the sample; around 42% occur only once, and 7.9% lies in the top ten. Input material: blood. Receptors were obtained from a young woman in good health.

This clonotype was seen only a few times. The gene calls are TRBV5-5 and TRBJ1-2; TRBD1 might be the D (5 bases). From germline, CDR1 is SGHKS and CDR2 YYEKEE (reference sequence). Between the trimmed V and J ends, which lost 2 bases and 0 bases, there was a span of 11 bases. The CDR3 length is 15 residues. CDR3 region: CASSLNQGSNYGYTF. Written as DNA, the CDR3 is TGTGCCAGCAGCTTAAACCAGGGTTCTAACTATGGCTACACCTTC.

This clonotype was counted many times. This chain links TRBV5-1 with TRBJ2-1, with 9 bases aligning to TRBD1. CDR1 is SGHRS, CDR2 YFSETQ, per germline. CDR3 length: 15 amino acids. The ends lost 4 bases at V and 4 bases at J; junction bases unmatched: 6. The CDR3 nucleotides are TGCGCCAGCAGCAGGACAGGGGCCGAGTACAATGAGCAGTTCTTC. Translated: CASSRTGAEYNEQFF.

The rearrangement links TRBV20-1 to TRBJ2-7; TRBD2 agrees at 7 bases. V was clipped by 3 bases and J by 1 base; unmatched bases: 9. Germline V gives CDR1 DFQATT, CDR2 SNEGSKA (reference sequence). There are 15 residues in the CDR3. The CDR3 nucleotides are TGCAGTGCTAGCCGAAAGCCTAGCGGATCCTACGAGCAGTACTTC. Amino acids: CSASRKPSGSYEQYF.

A word on this clonotype: An end of the junction differs from the germline gene, which may be a read error. The rearrangement uses TRBV12-3 or TRBV12-4 and TRBJ2-5; TRBD1 might be the D (6 bases). The CDR3 has 16 residues. CDR3 residues: CTSSSYLDRSQETQYF. The CDR3 nucleotides read TGTACCAGCAGTTCATACCTGGACAGAAGCCAAGAGACCCAGTACTTC.

The chain employs TRBV6-5 and TRBJ2-6, with 9 nucleotides matching TRBD2. Germline trimming cut 9 bases from V and 4 bases from J; bases unmatched to any gene: 10. Germline V gives CDR1 MNHEY, CDR2 SVGAGI. CDR3 size: 16 residues. In nucleotides, the CDR3 is TGTGCCAGTGTAAGCGGGGGGATACGGGGGGCCAACGTCCTGACTTTC. It is translated as CASVSGGIRGANVLTF.

The chain uses TRBV4-1 and TRBJ2-4; 8 bases align to TRBD2. The DNA end favors TRBJ2-7, so the J call may be wrong. CDR1 and CDR2 from the germline V gene are MGHRA and YSYEKL. The CDR3 runs to 17 residues. CDR3 in amino acids: CASSQDLSGTRFYEQYF. In DNA, the CDR3 is TGCGCCAGCAGCCAAGATTTATCGGGGACTAGGTTCTACGAGCAGTACTTC.

The chain carries TRBV29-1 and TRBJ1-2; unclear D gene. Per germline, CDR1 SQVTM and CDR2 ANQGSEA. The ends were cut back, 1 base at V and 7 bases at J, with 7 bases in the middle. CDR3 length: 11 residues. As DNA, the CDR3 is TGCAGCGTTGAAGGATCTGGTGGCTACACCTTC. Residues: CSVEGSGGYTF.

This clonotype has more than one count but fewer than ten. The CDR3 DNA reads as TGTGCCAGCAGAGAGGGGGTCTCCTACAATGAGCAGTTCTTC. It yields the protein CASREGVSYNEQFF. The gene calls are TRBV12-3 or TRBV12-4 and TRBJ2-1, with D possibly TRBD1 on 6 matching bases. The CDR3 totals 14 residues. Trimming removed 6 bases from V and 0 bases from J, with 9 bases in between.

On this clonotype: At one of its ends the junction is not consistent with the germline gene, which may arise from a read error. This rearrangement joins TRBV5-1 to TRBJ2-7; TRBD2 matches at 11 bases. Germline V gives CDR1 SGHRS, CDR2 YFSETQ. The CDR3 sequence is 12 residues long. CDR3 amino acids: CASSLGLAGLHF. CDR3 nucleotide sequence: TGCGCCAGCAGCTTGGGACTAGCGGGACTCCACTTC. Looking up the rest from reference TRBV5-1 and TRBJ2-7 gives the full variable domain: KAGVTQTPRYLIKTRGQQVTLSCSPISGHRSVSWYQQTPGQGLQFLFEYFSETQRNKGNFPGRFSGRQFSNSRSEMNVSTLELGDSALYLCASSLGLAGLHFGPGTRLTVT.

This chain uses TRBV20-1 with TRBJ2-3; the D gene is possibly TRBD1 (5 bases). This CDR3 comprises 15 residues. Germline CDR1 and CDR2: DFQATT and SNEGSKA (reference sequence). V was cut by 0 bases and J by 1 base, with 11 bases left in between. CDR3 in amino acids: CSARDVGDGTDTQYF. The CDR3 nucleotides read TGCAGTGCTAGAGATGTAGGGGATGGCACAGATACGCAGTATTTT.

Written as DNA, the CDR3 is TGTGCCAGCAGTTTACAGCAGAACACTGAAGCTTTCTTT. It encodes CASSLQQNTEAFF. The chain is built from TRBV28 and TRBJ1-1, with D unclear. The germline gives CDR1 MDHEN, CDR2 SYDVKM. The CDR3 consists of 13 residues. V gave up 2 bases and J gave up 1 base, with 5 bases separating them.

The rearrangement uses TRBV6-1 and TRBJ2-1; TRBD1 is a possible D gene (5 bases). The CDR3 length is 14 residues. V dropped 11 bases and J dropped 4 bases, with 18 bases sitting between them. Germline V lookup: CDR1 MNHNS, CDR2 SASEGT. The CDR3: CACEQDGAYNEQFF. CDR3 sequence (DNA): TGTGCCTGCGAGCAGGATGGGGCTTACAATGAGCAGTTCTTC.

The chain is built from TRBV7-9 and TRBJ2-7, with D possibly being TRBD2 (5 bases). Germline CDR1 is SEHNR and CDR2 is FQNEAQ (reference sequence). This CDR3 is built from 15 residues. Trimming cost V 5 bases and J 3 bases, with 17 bases left between them. CDR3 sequence: CASSPTSPPHYEQYF. The CDR3, as DNA: TGTGCCAGCAGCCCTACTAGTCCTCCCCACTACGAGCAGTACTTC.

V is TRBV20-1 and J is TRBJ2-7; TRBD1 might be the D (6 bases). The J call may not be correct, given that the DNA end is closer to TRBJ2-5. The CDR3 is 13 residues long. Germline-derived CDR1 and CDR2 are DFQATT and SNEGSKA (reference sequence). The CDR3 spells CSTTTGTQETQYF. The CDR3, as DNA: TGCAGTACTACTACAGGGACCCAAGAGACCCAGTACTTC.